A selection of T cell receptor beta chains follows, all from one sample in a study of shared clonotypes between healthy human individuals. Here immunoSEQ multiplex PCR was the method, and the copy in TCRdb shows in-frame clones only, minus some. Of nearly 1,000,000 clones listed, approximately 76% are singletons. The sequenced sample was memory CD4+ T cells sorted from blood. These receptors originate from a man aged 18 to 35 in good health. The CDR3 runs from the conserved cysteine through the conserved F or W. The order of the fields is D gene, clone size, V gene, J gene, CDR3 protein, CDR3 DNA. A D gene is named only where the DNA matches it firmly. The listing skips clone size in some rows; elsewhere it reads once, few, many or a size class.

NA,many,TRBV30,TRBJ2-3,CAWSLEIGTDTQYF,TGTGCCTGGAGTTTGGAAATTGGGACAGATACGCAGTATTTT
TRBD1,NA,TRBV2,TRBJ1-4,CASSELGQGARATNEKLFF,TGTGCCAGCAGTGAGCTGGGACAGGGGGCGCGGGCAACTAATGAAAAACTGTTTTTT
NA,NA,TRBV5-8,TRBJ2-7,CASSSPGISYEQYF,TGTGCCAGCAGTTCCCCGGGGATTTCCTACGAGCAGTACTTC
NA,few,TRBV6-1,TRBJ2-7,CASSELASGRHEQYF,TGTGCCAGCAGTGAATTGGCAAGTGGTAGGCACGAGCAGTACTTC
NA,few,TRBV28,TRBJ1-5,CASTSRIVINQPQHF,TGTGCCAGCACCTCAAGGATTGTTATCAATCAGCCCCAGCATTTT
NA,NA,TRBV5-1,TRBJ1-4,CASSSRTNEKLFF,TGCGCCAGCAGTTCGAGAACTAATGAAAAACTGTTTTTT
NA,NA,TRBV5-4,TRBJ2-7,CASSLGGYSYEQYF,TGTGCCAGCAGCTTGGGGGGATACTCCTACGAGCAGTACTTC
NA,NA,TRBV10-3,TRBJ2-2,CAMALGHRNTGELFF,TGTGCCATGGCCTTGGGACACAGGAACACCGGGGAGCTGTTTTTT
TRBD1,once,TRBV25-1,TRBJ2-1,CASSTPTGYNEQFF,TGTGCCAGCAGTACGCCGACAGGGTATAATGAGCAGTTCTTC
TRBD2,NA,TRBV2,TRBJ2-7,CASSVVSGRALYEQYF,TGTGCCAGCAGTGTCGTCAGCGGGAGGGCCCTTTACGAGCAGTACTTC
TRBD2,NA,TRBV5-4,TRBJ2-7,CANRTSGGTSYEQYF,TGTGCCAACCGGACTAGCGGGGGGACCTCCTACGAGCAGTACTTC